The present T cell receptor (beta chain) was sequenced within a study of OX40 agonist ivuxolimab in advanced cancers. Per germline, CDR1 SGHAT and CDR2 FQDESV (reference sequence). V dropped 5 bases and J dropped 6 bases, with 23 bases sitting between them. This CDR3 comprises 16 residues. Some clones are missing from TCRdb's copy, which holds only in-frame ones; the method was immunoSEQ multiplex PCR. The sample has tens of thousands of clones; roughly 90% are singletons. The sequence derives from an adult with an advanced solid tumor such as melanoma, head and neck, liver or kidney cancer. The chain combines TRBV11-1 with TRBJ2-7; D remains ambiguous. Sequences were derived from CD4+ or CD8+ T cells sorted from blood, sampled in a trial of the OX40 agonist ivuxolimab. CDR3 residues: CASSPTGRTPSGEQYF. CDR3 in DNA: TGTGCCAGCAGCCCGACGGGTCGTACCCCCTCGGGCGAGCAGTACTTC.